This TCR beta chain comes out of a study of blood T cell repertoires in COVID-19. Study processing details: Amplification with reference gene primers provided the estimates of nucleated cell counts. Assay: immunoSEQ multiplex PCR; the TCRdb copy retains only in-frame clones and omits some. The V and J calls and clone size come from that table; D and trimming were worked out from the DNA. The table shows around 63,000 clones, with 55% to 80% occurring only once. The CDR3 is 12 amino acids. Trimming removed 10 bases at V and 0 bases at J, with 11 bases between. Specimen: peripheral blood. The rearrangement links TRBV5-3 to TRBJ2-7, with a possible D match to TRBD2 (5 bases). TRBV5-3 is an ORF for which the function is uncertain. The receptor was derived from a woman in her seventies with COVID-19, enrolled during active disease. The CDR3 coding sequence is TGTGCCGGGAAGCGGACCTCCTACGAGCAGTACGTC. Protein sequence: CAGKRTSYEQYV.